Presented here are 2 T cell receptor beta chains from one specimen sequenced in a study of post-analysis software for immune sequencing data. Findings and caveats of the study: TRBV5-6, TRBV5-1 and TRBV20-1 belonged to a set of a handful of TRBV segments that were more frequent in patients than controls.

Included in the TCR beta cDNA libraries were unique molecular identifiers. TCRdb passed the PCR reads through MiXCR, listing each CDR3 protein once. The data show more than 350,000 distinct CDR3 sequences, approximately 38% seen once. Their cognate antigens are unknown. Specimen: blood. Source of these receptors: a girl aged 2-10 years with multiple sclerosis.

This chain connects TRBV7-2 to TRBJ1-2; D remains unclear. V was cut by 5 bases and J by 0 bases, with 13 bases left in between. The germline CDR1 and CDR2 sequences are SGHTA and FQGNSA. CDR3 length equals 15 residues. Here the CDR3 DNA reads TGTGCCAGCAGCACTAGGGTGGGATCTAACTATGGCTACACCTTC. Protein product: CASSTRVGSNYGYTF.

This clonotype was detected a few times. The chain is built from TRBV5-5 and TRBJ2-7; D is ambiguous. With 3 bases removed from V and 2 bases from J, the gap between germline ends came to 12 bases. CDR3 length equals 14 residues. The V gene's germline CDR1 is SGHKS and CDR2 YYEKEE (reference sequence). The CDR3 protein is CASSSFYGTYEQYF. DNA for the CDR3: TGTGCCAGCAGCTCGTTCTATGGGACCTACGAGCAGTACTTC.